Shown below are 14 T cell receptor beta chains from a single sample sequenced in a study of beta chain features in type 1 diabetes. Expressed TCRB transcripts were sequenced, since all the RNA that had been isolated was reverse transcribed. Sequencing was performed with immunoSEQ multiplex PCR; in TCRdb, only in-frame clones are kept and a portion is missing. The sample includes around 300,000 clones, 11% of them seen just once. The sequenced sample consisted of naive CD4+ T cells from blood. These receptors came from a woman younger than 45 in good health.

The CDR3 coding sequence is TGTGCCAGCAGCGACTTCGGGACAGTTTTAGGCGATACGCAGTATTTT. Translated, it gives CASSDFGTVLGDTQYF. The V and J genes are TRBV7-2 and TRBJ2-3; 7 bases match TRBD1. V lost 5 bases and J lost 6; bases outside the gene matches: 14. From germline, CDR1 is SGHTA and CDR2 FQGNSA. The CDR3 is 16 residues long.

This clone has a handful of counts. The rearrangement uses TRBV18 and TRBJ2-3; 8 bases are shared with TRBD1. The CDR3 has 16 amino acids. Germline V gives CDR1 KGHSH, CDR2 LQKENI. V shed 3 bases, J shed 0 bases, and the junction held 5 bases outside the gene matches. CDR3 residues: CASSPGTGGSTDTQYF. The DNA for the CDR3 is TGTGCCAGCTCACCGGGGACAGGAGGTAGCACAGATACGCAGTATTTT.

The genes are TRBV27 and TRBJ2-3, with a possible D match to TRBD1 (6 bases). The length of the CDR3 is 15 residues. Germline values: CDR1 MNHEY, CDR2 SMNVEV (reference sequence). V shed 6 bases and J shed 3 bases, with 16 bases lying between them. In DNA, the CDR3 is TGTGCCAGCAGGGGAGACTCGCAGGGGACAGATACGCAGTATTTT. It specifies CASRGDSQGTDTQYF.

This clone was recorded a few times. The chain has TRBV2 and TRBJ2-7; D may be TRBD2 (6 bases). The V gene lost 3 bases and the J gene lost 0 bases, with 9 bases spanning the gap. This CDR3 is built from 14 residues. Germline lookup yields CDR1 SNHLY and CDR2 FYNNEI. The DNA for the CDR3 is TGTGCCAGCAGTGACGGGGGTATCTCCTACGAGCAGTACTTC. Its protein is CASSDGGISYEQYF.

This chain connects TRBV6-4 to TRBJ2-1, with 8 nucleotides matching TRBD2. The CDR3 length is 14 residues. Germline V lookup: CDR1 MRHNA, CDR2 SNTAGT. V lost 2 bases and J lost 7; bases outside the gene matches: 4. CDR3 sequence (DNA): TGTGCCAGCAGTGACAGCGGGAGACGAAATGAGCAGTTCTTC. It codes for CASSDSGRRNEQFF.

This clone was found a few times. V gene TRBV5-1 combines with J gene TRBJ1-1; D is unresolved. V was clipped by 1 base and J by 0 bases, with 10 bases between them. There are 15 residues in the CDR3. Looked up from germline, CDR1 is SGHRS and CDR2 is YFSETQ. Written as DNA, the CDR3 is TGCGCCAGCAGCTTGATCCCAGATATGAACACTGAAGCTTTCTTT. Translating gives CASSLIPDMNTEAFF.

This clone has just a few counts. This chain links TRBV7-3 with TRBJ2-7, with 8 bases lining up with TRBD1. CDR3 length: 14 amino acids. The V gene's germline CDR1 is SGHTA and CDR2 FQGTGA. The J segment lost 5 bases and the V segment lost 8 bases, leaving 11 bases of the junction unmatched. CDR3 coding DNA: TGTGCCAGCGGGCCCGGGACAGGACCTAACGAGCAGTACTTC. This sequence encodes CASGPGTGPNEQYF.

This clone has a handful of counts. The rearrangement uses TRBV9 and TRBJ1-3; no firm D call. Looked up from germline, CDR1 is SGDLS and CDR2 is YYNGEE. V dropped 1 base and J dropped 2 bases, with 7 bases sitting between them. CDR3 size: 14 residues. In nucleotides, the CDR3 is TGTGCCAGCAGCGTACTAGGTACTGGAAACACCATATATTTT. Amino acid sequence: CASSVLGTGNTIYF.

V gene TRBV6-5 combines with J gene TRBJ2-2, with a possible D match to TRBD2 (6 bases). Germline V gives CDR1 MNHEY, CDR2 SVGAGI. The CDR3 runs 14 residues. Deletions cut 7 bases from V and 4 bases from J, with 13 bases between. CDR3: CASTADYLTGELFF. The CDR3 coding sequence is TGTGCCAGCACCGCGGACTATCTCACCGGGGAGCTGTTTTTT.

This clone turned up a few times. This chain uses TRBV5-4 with TRBJ2-5, with TRBD1 identical over 7 bases. V lost 0 bases to trimming and J lost 4 bases; unmatched junction nucleotides: 3. This CDR3 is 14 amino acids long. In germline, CDR1 is SGHNT, CDR2 YYREEE (reference sequence). This CDR3 is CASSLGGGVETQYF. For the CDR3, the DNA is TGTGCCAGCAGCTTGGGAGGGGGCGTAGAGACCCAGTACTTC.

The chain is built from TRBV12-5 and TRBJ2-1, with 8 bases lining up with TRBD2. Germline values: CDR1 LGHNT, CDR2 FRNRAP. This CDR3 is built from 15 residues. V lost 1 base and J lost 8; bases outside the gene matches: 7. The DNA of the CDR3 is TGTGCTAGTGGTTTGGGAGCGGGAGCTGTAGATGAGCAGTTCTTC. Protein product: CASGLGAGAVDEQFF.

The sample holds a few counts of this clone. The chain combines TRBV5-1 with TRBJ2-1, with TRBD2 matching over 7 bases. This CDR3 region has 13 residues. V lost 5 bases to trimming and J lost 7 bases; unmatched junction nucleotides: 6. Germline V gene lookup returns CDR1 SGHRS and CDR2 YFSETQ. The CDR3 sequence is CASRGLPENEQFF. CDR3 bases: TGCGCCAGCAGGGGACTACCCGAGAATGAGCAGTTCTTC.

This clone occurred a few times. This chain joins TRBV27 and TRBJ1-2; a possible D gene is TRBD1 (6 bases). Germline V gives CDR1 MNHEY, CDR2 SMNVEV (reference sequence). CDR3 length equals 14 residues. V lost 5 bases, J lost 5 bases, and 15 bases lay in between. This CDR3 is CASSGAGGAYGYTF. The CDR3 nucleotides are TGTGCCAGCAGTGGCGCCGGGGGGGCGTATGGCTACACCTTC.

This clone was observed a handful of times. Compared with germline, one end of the junction differs, possibly owing to a read error. The chain uses TRBV7-7 and TRBJ2-1; TRBD2 agrees at 10 bases. Germline CDR1 is SSHAT and CDR2 is FNYEAQ (reference sequence). The CDR3 loop spans 15 amino acids. The CDR3: CASSLASGRDNEQFF. As DNA, the CDR3 is TGTGCTAGCAGCTTAGCTAGCGGGAGAGACAATGAGCAGTTCTTC.